Listed here are 27 T cell receptor beta chains from one sample, sequenced in a study of spatial heterogeneity in lung cancer. Whole-study results and caveats: Tumoral mutation counts were tracked by counts of expanded intratumoral alpha and beta TCRs.

These TCRs are of unknown antigen specificity. Time point in this sample: sample taken at primary tumor resection. Via MiXCR, TCRdb re-called the 5' RACE reads, giving one row per CDR3 protein. This table holds 15,000 or so distinct CDR3 sequences, around 4.7% found once. The sequencing here drew on lung tumor tissue, taken at surgery. These receptors were collected from a female donor with early-stage non-small cell lung cancer.

This clonotype was seen repeatedly, ten times or more. For a library built for alpha chains, this beta chain is a stray read; little rests on its size. The chain employs TRBV28 and TRBJ2-3; 9 nucleotides line up with TRBD2. The CDR3 runs to 17 residues. V lost 5 bases and J lost 6; bases outside the gene matches: 15. Germline V gives CDR1 MDHEN, CDR2 SYDVKM. The CDR3 DNA reads TGTGCCAGCAGTGTGACTCCAAGCGGGGGGACCATGGATACGCAGTATTTT. Translated, it gives CASSVTPSGGTMDTQYF.

This clonotype was detected many times. Found in a library prepared for alpha chains, this beta chain is an off-target read, and its abundance has little meaning. As DNA, the CDR3 is TGTGCCAGCAGCGTCGGACTAGCGGGGAGCTACGAGCAGTACTTC. It yields the protein CASSVGLAGSYEQYF. The rearrangement joins TRBV5-5 to TRBJ2-7; 12 bases align to TRBD2. Germline V gene sequence: CDR1 SGHKS, CDR2 YYEKEE (reference sequence). The CDR3 extends over 15 amino acids. V lost 4 bases, J lost 3 bases, and 5 bases stayed unmatched.

This clonotype was seen many times. Since it is a stray read in a library aimed at alpha chains, this beta chain has a size that is not meaningful. The CDR3 sequence: CSAAKTSGGLHNEQFF. CDR3 DNA: TGCAGTGCTGCAAAGACTAGCGGGGGTCTTCACAATGAGCAGTTCTTC. V and J are TRBV20-1 and TRBJ2-1; TRBD2 agrees at 12 bases. There are 16 residues in the CDR3. V was clipped by 5 bases and J by 5 bases; unmatched bases: 10. Germline V gene lookup returns CDR1 DFQATT and CDR2 SNEGSKA (reference sequence).

This clonotype showed up many times. This beta chain is a stray read from a library made for alpha chains; its abundance is not meaningful. J is TRBJ2-7 and V is TRBV18; 7 bases align to TRBD2. Germline CDR1 is KGHSH and CDR2 is LQKENI. V was clipped by 3 bases and J by 3 bases; unmatched bases: 5. The CDR3 runs 14 residues. CDR3 sequence: CASSPGLGVYEQYF. CDR3 nucleotides: TGTGCCAGCTCACCCGGACTAGGGGTCTACGAGCAGTACTTC.

In its sample, this clonotype was seen many times. Because the library targeted alpha chains, this beta chain is an off-target read whose size means little. The V gene is TRBV14, the J gene TRBJ1-2, with D hard to call. V gave up 1 base and J gave up 5 bases, with 11 bases separating them. The germline V gene has CDR1 SGHDN and CDR2 FVKESK. The CDR3 consists of 14 residues. The CDR3 DNA follows: TGTGCCAGCAGCCAAGGGCTCACCTCATATGGCTACACCTTC. Translation gives CASSQGLTSYGYTF.

In regard to this clonotype: This beta chain is off target for a library built for alpha chains, so its abundance means little. The chain couples TRBV18 to TRBJ1-4, with a weak D call TRBD1 (6 bases). Germline V lookup: CDR1 KGHSH, CDR2 LQKENI. Between the trimmed V and J ends, which lost 6 bases and 0 bases, there was a span of 20 bases. The CDR3 runs to 18 residues. The CDR3 loop is CASSPRDKGLATNEKLFF. The CDR3 DNA reads as TGTGCCAGCTCGCCCCGGGACAAGGGCCTTGCAACTAATGAAAAACTGTTTTTT. Complete variable domain (other parts from reference TRBV18 and TRBJ1-4): NAGVMQNPRHLVRRRGQEARLRCSPMKGHSHVYWYRQLPEEGLKFMVYLQKENIIDESGMPKERFSAEFPKEGPSILRIQQVVRGDSAAYFCASSPRDKGLATNEKLFFGSGTQLSVL.

This clonotype was counted ten times or more. A library prepared for alpha chains yielded this beta chain as an off-target read; its size is of little meaning. The genes are TRBV14 and TRBJ1-2; no firm D call. Trimming removed 6 bases at V and 0 bases at J, with 5 bases between. The germline CDR1 and CDR2 sequences are SGHDN and FVKESK. This CDR3 region has 12 residues. The CDR3 DNA reads as TGTGCCAGCAGTTCCACTAACTATGGCTACACCTTC. Translated: CASSSTNYGYTF.

The sample holds one count of this clonotype. This could be a read error, since a much larger clone is one nucleotide away. This beta chain is an unintended read in a library built for alpha chains; its size means little. The chain is built from TRBV21-1 and TRBJ1-5. TRBV21-1 is a known pseudogene. This CDR3 has 12 amino acids. CDR3 sequence: CATSAGNRPQHF. CDR3 nucleotides: TGTGCCACCTCGGCGGGCAATCGGCCCCAGCATTTT.

This clonotype was detected many times. The library was prepared for alpha chains; this beta chain is a stray read, so its frequency means little. The chain uses TRBV5-1 and TRBJ2-6; the D is unclear. The germline gives CDR1 SGHRS, CDR2 YFSETQ. V shed 1 base and J shed 0 bases, with 5 bases lying between them. The length of the CDR3 is 15 residues. The CDR3 loop reads CASSLTASGANVLTF. CDR3 coding DNA: TGCGCCAGCAGCTTGACCGCCTCTGGGGCCAACGTCCTGACTTTC.

In this sample, this clonotype turned up many times. This beta chain is a stray sequence in a library constructed for alpha chains; its clone size is not meaningful. The J gene is TRBJ2-4, the V gene TRBV4-3; 11 positions match TRBD2. V lost 4 bases, J lost 5 bases, and 10 bases stayed unmatched. Per germline, CDR1 LGHNA and CDR2 YSLEER. The CDR3 has 17 amino acids. The CDR3 DNA reads as TGCGCCAGCAGCCCTTTACCGGGACTAGCGGTTCAAAACATTCAGTACTTC. Its translation: CASSPLPGLAVQNIQYF.

This clonotype is categorized as large. This beta chain is an off-target read within a library intended for alpha chains, so its frequency means little. The rearrangement uses TRBV7-3 and TRBJ2-1; no firm D call. Germline V CDR1 and CDR2: SGHTA, FQGTGA. This CDR3 contains 14 residues. V was clipped by 5 bases and J by 9 bases, with 17 bases between them. The CDR3 loop reads CASSHVVSHGEQFF. The CDR3 DNA follows: TGTGCCAGCAGCCACGTAGTGTCCCACGGTGAGCAGTTCTTC.

The sample holds a few counts of this clonotype. Since the library was made to target alpha chains, this beta chain is a stray read and its abundance is not meaningful. The rearrangement links TRBV3-1 to TRBJ1-1; 8 bases fit TRBD1. CDR3 length: 12 residues. The J segment lost 7 bases and the V segment lost 5 bases, leaving 3 bases of the junction unmatched. The germline gives CDR1 LGHDT, CDR2 YNNKEL (reference sequence). The CDR3 nucleotides read TGTGCCAGCAGCTTGGGACAGGATGAAGCTTTCTTT. Translating it yields CASSLGQDEAFF.

This clonotype was seen ten or more times. This beta chain slipped into a library made for alpha chains as a stray read, so its size is not meaningful. The chain uses TRBV20-1 and TRBJ2-7; D possibly corresponds to TRBD2 (8 bases). The CDR3 contains 16 residues. V lost 2 bases, J lost 2 bases, and 19 bases lay in between. Germline loops: CDR1 DFQATT, CDR2 SNEGSKA (reference sequence). The CDR3 DNA sequence: TGCAGTGCTAGACCCCCCACGGGAGGGACAGCCTACGAGCAGTACTTC. This translates into CSARPPTGGTAYEQYF.

To note about this clonotype: Because the library targeted alpha chains, this beta chain is an off-target read whose size means little. The chain recombines TRBV7-6 with TRBJ2-7; 9 bases align to TRBD1. The CDR3 totals 15 residues. The junction had 6 bases not matched to a gene; V was cut back by 1 base and J by 5 bases. The V gene's germline CDR1 is SGHVS and CDR2 FNYEAQ. In nucleotides, the CDR3 is TGTGCCAGCAGCTTAGACGACAGGGGGGCCCACGAGCAGTACTTC. It encodes CASSLDDRGAHEQYF.

This clonotype was picked up many times. With the library built for alpha chains, this beta chain is off target and its frequency is not meaningful. The chain employs TRBV5-4 and TRBJ2-3; D is ambiguous. V was shortened by 2 bases and J by 2 bases, with 9 bases between the two germline ends. The CDR3 is 14 amino acids. Germline CDR1 SGHNT, CDR2 YYREEE (reference sequence). Here the CDR3 reads CASSFRKNTDTQYF. The CDR3 DNA is TGTGCCAGCAGCTTCCGAAAGAACACAGATACGCAGTATTTT.

This clonotype was seen ten or more times. Since the library was made to target alpha chains, this beta chain is a stray read and its abundance is not meaningful. This chain joins TRBV7-9 and TRBJ1-1; unclear D gene. CDR1 SEHNR and CDR2 FQNEAQ come from the germline V gene (reference sequence). The CDR3 length is 15 residues. Trimming removed 5 bases at V and 2 bases at J, with 15 bases between. DNA of the CDR3: TGTGCCAGCAGCCCTGTGAGGGCGAAAAACACTGAAGCTTTCTTT. Its protein is CASSPVRAKNTEAFF. Based on the CDR3 plus reference TRBV7-9 and TRBJ1-1, the full variable domain is DTGVSQNPRHKITKRGQNVTFRCDPISEHNRLYWYRQTLGQGPEFLTYFQNEAQLEKSRLLSDRFSAERPKGSFSTLEIQRTEQGDSAMYLCASSPVRAKNTEAFFGQGTRLTVV.

At least ten counts were recorded for this clonotype. Since it is a stray read in a library aimed at alpha chains, this beta chain has a size that is not meaningful. The chain carries TRBV3-1 and TRBJ2-1, with D perhaps matching TRBD1 or TRBD2 (5 bases each). V lost 4 bases to trimming and J lost 0 bases, with 13 bases between them. The germline V gene encodes CDR1 LGHDT and CDR2 YNNKEL (reference sequence). The CDR3 covers 16 residues. In nucleotides, the CDR3 is TGTGCCAGCAGCCTTATCCTCGGGACCTCCTACAATGAGCAGTTCTTC. It encodes CASSLILGTSYNEQFF.

This clonotype is termed medium-sized. With the library built for alpha chains, this beta chain is off target and its frequency is not meaningful. The chain employs TRBV6-5 and TRBJ2-2, with 7 bases lining up with TRBD2. The J segment lost 3 bases and the V segment lost 7 bases, leaving 8 bases of the junction unmatched. This CDR3 contains 15 residues. CDR1 and CDR2 (germline): MNHEY, SVGAGI. CDR3 DNA sequence: TGTGCCAGCATGTTCCGAGCGGGGTACACCGGGGAGCTGTTTTTT. Translation gives CASMFRAGYTGELFF.

Regarding this clonotype: Being off target in a library aimed at alpha chains, this beta chain has a size of little meaning. The V gene is TRBV2, the J gene TRBJ2-7; no definite D call. Germline lookup yields CDR1 SNHLY and CDR2 FYNNEI. The CDR3 contains 14 residues. V dropped 3 bases and J dropped 3 bases, with 12 bases sitting between them. This CDR3 is CASSDEPTFYEQYF. For the CDR3, the DNA is TGTGCCAGCAGTGATGAGCCCACTTTCTACGAGCAGTACTTC.

This clonotype came up many times. This beta chain appears as a stray read in a library generated for alpha chains; its size is not informative. This chain connects TRBV11-2 to TRBJ1-4, with TRBD1 identical over 9 bases. The ends lost 1 base at V and 6 bases at J; junction bases unmatched: 3. The germline V gene has CDR1 SGHAT and CDR2 FQNNGV. This CDR3 is built from 15 residues. This CDR3 is CASSLGDRDYEKLFF. The DNA for the CDR3 is TGTGCCAGCAGCTTAGGGGACAGGGATTATGAAAAACTGTTTTTT.

This clonotype was detected many times. Found in a library prepared for alpha chains, this beta chain is an off-target read, and its abundance has little meaning. The chain links TRBV27 to TRBJ2-6; D remains unclear. V lost 5 bases, J lost 2 bases, and 10 bases lay in between. CDR3 size: 15 residues. Germline lookup yields CDR1 MNHEY and CDR2 SMNVEV (reference sequence). The CDR3 region has the DNA TGTGCCAGCAGTGCCCCCTCCGCTGGGGCCAACGTCCTGACTTTC. Encoded protein: CASSAPSAGANVLTF.

This clonotype was found many times. This beta chain was picked up by a library intended for alpha chains and is off target, so its count carries little meaning. The V call is TRBV7-9, the J call TRBJ2-5, with D unresolved. Trimming shortened V by 5 bases and J by 7 bases, and 11 bases separated the two germline ends. CDR1 and CDR2 (germline): SEHNR, FQNEAQ (reference sequence). The length of the CDR3 is 12 residues. Written as DNA, the CDR3 is TGTGCCAGCAGCCCCACGGATTTGACCCAGTACTTC. This codes for CASSPTDLTQYF.

This clonotype was detected many times. This beta chain was picked up by a library intended for alpha chains and is off target, so its count carries little meaning. The rearrangement joins TRBV6-5 to TRBJ1-4; a weak D match, TRBD1 (5 bases). Trimming removed 4 bases at V and 0 bases at J, with 9 bases between. CDR1 and CDR2 (germline): MNHEY, SVGAGI. This CDR3 region has 15 residues. This CDR3 is CASSSGISTNEKLFF. CDR3 bases: TGTGCCAGCAGTTCAGGGATTTCAACTAATGAAAAACTGTTTTTT.

This clonotype was seen at least ten times. Within a library made for alpha chains, this beta chain is off target, and its count is uninformative. The rearrangement links TRBV20-1 to TRBJ1-2, with 8 positions matching TRBD1. Germline-derived CDR1 and CDR2 are DFQATT and SNEGSKA (reference sequence). The J segment lost 4 bases and the V segment lost 5 bases, leaving 6 bases of the junction unmatched. There are 13 residues in the CDR3. CDR3 region: CSAGTGAGYGYTF. The CDR3 DNA is TGCAGTGCTGGGACAGGCGCGGGCTATGGCTACACCTTC.

This clonotype was found many times. This beta chain is an off-target read within a library intended for alpha chains, so its frequency means little. This CDR3 is CASSPPGGLNYEQYF. The CDR3 DNA sequence: TGTGCCAGCAGCCCCCCTGGGGGGCTGAACTACGAGCAGTACTTC. J is TRBJ2-7 and V is TRBV14; D is tentatively TRBD1 or TRBD2 (6 bases each). Trimming removed 4 bases at V and 3 bases at J, with 16 bases between. The CDR3 spans 15 residues. From germline, CDR1 is SGHDN and CDR2 FVKESK. Based on the CDR3 plus reference TRBV14 and TRBJ2-7, the full variable domain is EAGVTQFPSHSVIEKGQTVTLRCDPISGHDNLYWYRRVMGKEIKFLLHFVKESKQDESGMPNNRFLAERTGGTYSTLKVQPAELEDSGVYFCASSPPGGLNYEQYFGPGTRLTVT.

This clonotype was seen at least ten times. The size of this beta chain means little, since it is a stray read in a library made for alpha chains. The rearrangement links TRBV5-4 to TRBJ1-1; D gene uncertain. Germline V CDR1 and CDR2: SGHNT, YYREEE (reference sequence). V was clipped by 2 bases and J by 1 base, with 9 bases between them. This CDR3 has 14 amino acids. The CDR3 reads CASSLGRANTEAFF. The CDR3 region has the DNA TGTGCCAGCAGCTTAGGACGGGCGAACACTGAAGCTTTCTTT.

As for this clonotype: The library was designed around alpha chains, so this beta chain is a stray read whose abundance carries little weight. V and J are TRBV20-1 and TRBJ2-2, with a weak D call TRBD1 (6 bases). Germline V lookup: CDR1 DFQATT, CDR2 SNEGSKA (reference sequence). The CDR3 covers 14 residues. V was shortened by 3 bases and J by 4 bases, with 12 bases between the two germline ends. Written as DNA, the CDR3 is TGCAGTGCTAGTTCGCACAGGGCCACCGGGGAGCTGTTTTTT. Protein sequence: CSASSHRATGELFF.